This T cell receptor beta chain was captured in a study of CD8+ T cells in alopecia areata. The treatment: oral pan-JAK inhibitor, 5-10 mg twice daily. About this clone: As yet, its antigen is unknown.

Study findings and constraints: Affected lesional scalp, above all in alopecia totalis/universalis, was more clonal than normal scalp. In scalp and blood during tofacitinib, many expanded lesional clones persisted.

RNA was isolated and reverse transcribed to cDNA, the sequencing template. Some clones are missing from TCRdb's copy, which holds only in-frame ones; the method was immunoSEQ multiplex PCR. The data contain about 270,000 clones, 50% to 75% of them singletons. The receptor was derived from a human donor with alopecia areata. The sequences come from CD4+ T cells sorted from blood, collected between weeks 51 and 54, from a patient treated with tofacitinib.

In DNA, the CDR3 is TGCGCCAGCACCCGAGGGGGCGGGGAGCTCGAGCAGTTCTTC. Its translation is CASTRGGGELEQFF. The V call is TRBV5-1, the J call TRBJ2-1; a possible D gene is TRBD1 (7 bases). V was pared by 6 bases and J by 10 bases, with 20 bases between. This CDR3 comprises 14 residues. Germline-derived CDR1 and CDR2 are SGHRS and YFSETQ.